This T cell receptor beta chain was sequenced for a study of brain T cells in children with intractable seizures. Assay: immunoSEQ multiplex PCR; the TCRdb copy retains only in-frame clones and omits some. The sample carries 70,000 to 85,000 clones, approximately 90% recorded once. This clone has a single count. Sequencing was limited to surgery cases with top T cell transcript signatures in brain tissue. Pre-surgery treatment included at least one anti-epileptic drug. V lost 3 bases and J lost 7, with 13 bases in between. Germline CDR1 GTSNPN, CDR2 SVGIG (reference sequence). The CDR3 contains 14 residues.

This clonotype was obtained from a girl aged 2 to 9 with Rasmussen encephalitis and intractable seizures. The sample here was peripheral blood, taken at surgery. The chain uses TRBV30 and TRBJ1-6, with no clear D. The CDR3 DNA sequence: TGTGCCTGGAGAATCCCACTGGGGAATTCACCCCTCCACTTT. This translates into CAWRIPLGNSPLHF.